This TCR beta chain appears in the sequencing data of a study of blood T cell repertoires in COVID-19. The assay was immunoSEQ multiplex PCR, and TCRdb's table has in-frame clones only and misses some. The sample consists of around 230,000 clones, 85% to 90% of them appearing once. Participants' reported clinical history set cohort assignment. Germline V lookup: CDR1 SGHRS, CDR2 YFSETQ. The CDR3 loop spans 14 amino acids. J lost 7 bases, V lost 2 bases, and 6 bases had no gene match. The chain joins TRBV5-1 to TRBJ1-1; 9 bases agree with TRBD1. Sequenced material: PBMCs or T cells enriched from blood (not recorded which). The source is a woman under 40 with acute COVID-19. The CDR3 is CASSLQGAVNEAFF. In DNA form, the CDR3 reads TGCGCCAGCAGCTTACAGGGGGCGGTCAATGAAGCTTTCTTT.